This entry lists 26 T cell receptor beta chains sequenced from one sample in a study of identical twins. In TCRdb, the 5' RACE reads were re-called with MiXCR into one record per CDR3 protein. The top ten hold around 2% of the sample, which has hundreds of thousands of distinct CDR3 sequences, roughly 6% seen once. The sample comprised naive T cells sorted from blood. Receptors were obtained from a man aged 18 to 30 in good health.

The chain recombines TRBV3-1 with TRBJ1-4; D is unresolved. Germline assignment: CDR1 LGHDT and CDR2 YNNKEL (reference sequence). The ends were cut back, 4 bases at V and 2 bases at J, with 11 bases in the middle. This CDR3 is 15 amino acids long. The CDR3 DNA reads as TGTGCCAGCAGCCTTGCAGCGCCGACTAATGAAAAACTGTTTTTT. As protein: CASSLAAPTNEKLFF.

This clonotype was found many times. This chain joins TRBV5-1 and TRBJ2-4; 12 positions agree with TRBD2. J gave up 0 bases and V 4 bases, and 14 bases lay outside the gene matches. Germline values: CDR1 SGHRS, CDR2 YFSETQ. The CDR3 consists of 20 residues. The DNA of the CDR3 is TGCGCCAGCAGCGTGGATGTCCTAGCGGGAGGGCGTTTAGCCAAAAACATTCAGTACTTC. Encoded protein: CASSVDVLAGGRLAKNIQYF.

This clonotype was seen a few times. This sequence joins TRBV4-1 and TRBJ2-3, with TRBD2 identical over 7 bases. This CDR3 contains 15 residues. Per the germline V gene, CDR1 is MGHRA and CDR2 is YSYEKL. V lost 0 bases and J lost 3; bases outside the gene matches: 3. The CDR3 protein is CASSQDLGRTDTQYF. CDR3 in DNA: TGCGCCAGCAGCCAAGATCTCGGGAGGACAGATACGCAGTATTTT.

This clonotype was recorded at least ten times. The rearrangement uses TRBV20-1 and TRBJ2-5, with 7 nucleotides matching TRBD2. V shed 0 bases and J 2 bases; nucleotides not matched to a gene: 6. The CDR3 extends over 15 amino acids. CDR1 and CDR2 from the germline V gene are DFQATT and SNEGSKA (reference sequence). CDR3 DNA sequence: TGCAGTGCTAGAGATCTAACTAGCGTACAAGAGACCCAGTACTTC. This gives the protein CSARDLTSVQETQYF.

This clonotype was counted at least ten times. The chain is built from TRBV7-2 and TRBJ1-2; D gene unclear. The CDR3 extends over 11 amino acids. Germline CDR1 is SGHTA and CDR2 is FQGNSA. Trimming shortened V by 6 bases and J by 4 bases, and 6 bases separated the two germline ends. The CDR3 DNA follows: TGTGCCAGCAGTATGATCTATGGCTACACCTTC. Translating it yields CASSMIYGYTF.

The table lists this clonotype with a few counts. This chain's CDR3 is CASSSRTSGRFDTGELFF. Written as DNA, the CDR3 is TGTGCCAGCAGCTCTCGGACTAGCGGGAGATTCGACACCGGGGAGCTGTTTTTT. The gene calls are TRBV3-1 and TRBJ2-2; 13 positions agree with TRBD2. The J segment lost 3 bases and the V segment lost 5 bases, leaving 9 bases of the junction unmatched. Germline V lookup: CDR1 LGHDT, CDR2 YNNKEL (reference sequence). The CDR3 is 18 residues long.

This clonotype appeared many times. The rearrangement links TRBV7-2 to TRBJ1-2; no reliable D call. V was trimmed by 1 base and J by 8 bases, leaving 8 bases between them. Germline loops: CDR1 SGHTA, CDR2 FQGNSA. CDR3 length equals 12 residues. As DNA, the CDR3 is TGTGCCAGCAGCTTAGTTAAGCAAGGCTACACCTTC. Translated: CASSLVKQGYTF.

This clonotype was counted many times. The chain combines TRBV29-1 with TRBJ2-1; 7 bases align to TRBD1. With 7 bases clipped from V and 1 base from J, the junction kept 4 bases outside the gene matches. Germline V lookup: CDR1 SQVTM, CDR2 ANQGSEA. The length of the CDR3 is 13 residues. CDR3 residues: CSAETGSYNEQFF. In DNA form, the CDR3 reads TGCAGCGCTGAGACAGGGTCCTACAATGAGCAGTTCTTC.

This chain joins TRBV6-1 and TRBJ1-5; D possibly corresponds to TRBD1 (5 bases). Germline assignment: CDR1 MNHNS and CDR2 SASEGT. This CDR3 comprises 15 residues. With 6 bases removed from V and 7 bases from J, the gap between germline ends came to 19 bases. The CDR3 region has the DNA TGTGCCAGCAGACAAGCAGGGTGGAGCGGGCAGCCCCAGCATTTT. It codes for CASRQAGWSGQPQHF.

This clonotype was found a few times. The rearrangement links TRBV28 to TRBJ2-2; either TRBD1 or TRBD2 may fit D (7 bases each). V was cut by 7 bases and J by 4 bases, with 16 bases left in between. Looked up from germline, CDR1 is MDHEN and CDR2 is SYDVKM. This CDR3 contains 15 residues. CDR3 loop: CASTQGGLPTGELFF. Here the CDR3 DNA reads TGTGCCAGCACCCAGGGGGGGCTCCCCACCGGGGAGCTGTTTTTT.

The rearrangement joins TRBV7-6 to TRBJ2-1, with D possibly TRBD2 on 5 matching bases. Trimming shortened V by 4 bases and J by 0 bases, and 13 bases separated the two germline ends. This CDR3 has 16 residues. Germline loops: CDR1 SGHVS, CDR2 FNYEAQ. CDR3 sequence (DNA): TGTGCCAGCAGCTCAACCGTCGGGGACTCCTACAATGAGCAGTTCTTC. Translation gives CASSSTVGDSYNEQFF.

This clonotype was detected many times. The rearrangement links TRBV9 to TRBJ1-4, with D unresolved. Per germline, CDR1 SGDLS and CDR2 YYNGEE. There are 14 residues in the CDR3. V shed 1 base and J shed 4 bases, with 8 bases lying between them. The CDR3 DNA sequence: TGTGCCAGCAGCGTAAGGCCGAGTAATGAAAAACTGTTTTTT. It translates to CASSVRPSNEKLFF.

This clonotype turned up a few times. The chain's CDR3 is CASSLYTVEQFF. Here the CDR3 DNA reads TGCGCCAGCAGCTTGTACACGGTTGAGCAGTTCTTC. The chain combines TRBV5-1 with TRBJ2-1; no clear D gene. The germline gives CDR1 SGHRS, CDR2 YFSETQ. The V and J ends lost 1 base and 9 bases respectively, with 8 bases between them. This CDR3 is built from 12 residues.

This clonotype turned up a few times. The gene calls are TRBV2 and TRBJ2-6, with D hard to call. The ends were cut back, 6 bases at V and 0 bases at J, with 15 bases in the middle. In germline, CDR1 is SNHLY, CDR2 FYNNEI. CDR3 length: 17 amino acids. CDR3 region: CASRDPSFSSGANVLTF. CDR3 nucleotides: TGTGCCAGCAGGGACCCCTCCTTTAGCTCTGGGGCCAACGTCCTGACTTTC.

This clonotype came up many times. This chain links TRBV29-1 with TRBJ2-7; D is uncertain. V was shortened by 0 bases and J by 0 bases, with 6 bases between the two germline ends. Germline lookup yields CDR1 SQVTM and CDR2 ANQGSEA. The CDR3 runs 13 residues. For the CDR3, the DNA is TGCAGCGTTGAAGACGTGCGCTCCTACGAGCAGTACTTC. Its translation: CSVEDVRSYEQYF.

This clonotype was detected ten times or more. This chain joins TRBV6-1 and TRBJ1-6, with 8 bases aligning to TRBD1. Germline CDR1 is MNHNS and CDR2 is SASEGT. This CDR3 region has 14 residues. V dropped 5 bases and J dropped 7; count of bases not matched to a gene: 4. The CDR3 DNA is TGTGCCAGCAGTCAAAGACAGGGGAATTCACCCCTCCACTTT. Protein product: CASSQRQGNSPLHF.

This clonotype was detected ten times or more. The chain links TRBV3-1 to TRBJ1-6; D unclear. The germline gives CDR1 LGHDT, CDR2 YNNKEL (reference sequence). Deletions cut 0 bases from V and 6 bases from J, with 3 bases between. The CDR3 runs to 13 residues. The CDR3 DNA follows: TGTGCCAGCAGCCAAGAGGGTAATTCACCCCTCCACTTT. Translating gives CASSQEGNSPLHF.

The chain links TRBV5-1 to TRBJ2-3, with 12 bases that match TRBD2. The V gene end was trimmed by 0 bases and the J gene end by 4 bases; junction bases not matched to a gene: 3. There are 16 residues in the CDR3. Germline CDR1 SGHRS, CDR2 YFSETQ. The CDR3 DNA reads TGCGCCAGCAGCTTGGGGACTAGCGGGACCGCAGATACGCAGTATTTT. Its translation: CASSLGTSGTADTQYF.

This clonotype was seen ten or more times. The V gene is TRBV4-1, the J gene TRBJ2-7; 7 bases agree with TRBD1. After removal of 2 bases from V and 3 bases from J, the junction contained 4 bases not matched to a gene. Germline lookup yields CDR1 MGHRA and CDR2 YSYEKL. CDR3 length equals 14 residues. The CDR3 bases are TGCGCCAGCAGCCAAACGACAGGGATCTACGAGCAGTACGTC. As protein: CASSQTTGIYEQYV.

The chain has TRBV20-1 and TRBJ2-3; D could derive from TRBD1 or TRBD2 (6 bases each). Germline CDR1 and CDR2: DFQATT and SNEGSKA (reference sequence). The CDR3 is 15 amino acids. The V gene lost 3 bases and the J gene lost 4 bases, with 17 bases spanning the gap. The CDR3 reads CSASSIFGGPDTQYF. In nucleotides, the CDR3 is TGCAGTGCTAGCTCAATTTTCGGGGGCCCAGATACGCAGTATTTT.

This clonotype was picked up many times. The chain joins TRBV27 to TRBJ2-1; D ambiguous. There are 13 residues in the CDR3. Looked up from germline, CDR1 is MNHEY and CDR2 is SMNVEV (reference sequence). V was shortened by 3 bases and J by 7 bases, with 10 bases between the two germline ends. The CDR3: CASSFDGQNEQFF. The CDR3 bases are TGTGCCAGCAGTTTTGACGGCCAAAATGAGCAGTTCTTC.

The chain recombines TRBV2 with TRBJ2-6; D unresolved. V was cut by 7 bases and J by 3 bases, with 7 bases left in between. The CDR3 totals 13 residues. Germline V gene lookup returns CDR1 SNHLY and CDR2 FYNNEI. The CDR3 loop is CASTQLGANVLTF. The CDR3 coding sequence is TGTGCCAGCACCCAACTTGGGGCCAACGTCCTGACTTTC.

V and J are TRBV29-1 and TRBJ2-2; TRBD1 matches at 10 bases. The CDR3 runs to 15 residues. V lost 1 base, J lost 4 bases, and 3 bases stayed unmatched. Germline-derived CDR1 and CDR2 are SQVTM and ANQGSEA. This chain's CDR3 is CSVEGQGAGTGELFF. CDR3 DNA: TGCAGCGTTGAAGGACAGGGGGCTGGCACCGGGGAGCTGTTTTTT.

The V gene is TRBV6-5, the J gene TRBJ2-3; TRBD2 is a possible D gene (6 bases). The V end was cut by 1 base, the J end by 6 bases, with 14 bases between. In germline, CDR1 is MNHEY, CDR2 SVGAGI. This CDR3 has 15 amino acids. DNA for the CDR3: TGTGCCAGCAGTTACTATGGAGGGCCGGCGGATACGCAGTATTTT. Translation gives CASSYYGGPADTQYF.

This clonotype was counted only a few times. CDR3 coding DNA: TGTGCCAGCAGCGTAGATGTCAGGGCCTACGAGCAGTACTTC. Protein product: CASSVDVRAYEQYF. V and J are TRBV9 and TRBJ2-7, with a tentative D call TRBD1 (5 bases). V was cut by 0 bases and J by 2 bases, with 9 bases left in between. This CDR3 has 14 residues. The germline V gene has CDR1 SGDLS and CDR2 YYNGEE.

This clonotype was recorded at least ten times. This rearrangement joins TRBV7-6 to TRBJ2-1, with 11 bases fitting TRBD1. Germline CDR1 SGHVS, CDR2 FNYEAQ. CDR3 length: 18 amino acids. V dropped 5 bases and J dropped 0; count of bases not matched to a gene: 9. The CDR3 coding sequence is TGTGCCAGCAGCCCTCTGGACAGGGGGCTGAGCTCCTACAATGAGCAGTTCTTC. Translated, it gives CASSPLDRGLSSYNEQFF.